This TCR beta chain was identified during a study of glioma-infiltrating T cells (dated by TCRdb to about 2016). Broadly, across the study: Low-grade gliomas were represented by WHO grade II oligodendrogliomas or astrocytomas, and glioblastomas were represented by WHO grade IV tumors that were sampled at initial rather than recurrent diagnosis. Glioma patients received dexamethasone for six or fewer days before surgery. Blood libraries targeted about 4- to 10-fold sequencing coverage of 750,000 to 1,000,000 peripheral T cells. Glioma tissue, non-neoplastic brain tissue and matched peripheral blood mononuclear cells were used as sources from which TCR alpha- and beta-chain repertoires were sequenced. Each tissue-infiltrating repertoire was compared with the same patient's peripheral blood repertoire to measure divergence between tissue and blood T-cell populations. The paired cohort was made up of three low-grade glioma patients, eight primary glioblastoma patients and three non-glioma patients who contributed non-neoplastic brain tissue. The paper as a whole reports these results and caveats: Small numbers underpinned the group comparisons: under ten glioblastoma patients, three low-grade glioma patients and three non-neoplastic patients. Very few CDR3 sequences were found to be shared between tissue and blood, and this scarcity was attributed to high CDR3 diversity and limited sampling. A signature set of shared blood CDR3 motifs marked patients with low tissue-blood divergence and was depleted in highly divergent patients. In non-neoplastic patients, VJ-independent divergence between tissue and blood fell below expectation, whereas in all gliomas, and especially in low-grade gliomas, the divergence rose above expectation.

Concerning this clonotype: It lacks a known antigen. No per-base quality is available; no much larger clone lies one base away.

The iRepertoire nested amplicon-rescue multiplex PCR (arm-PCR) platform was used to amplify TCR alpha and beta CDR3 regions from RNA. For one-step reverse transcription and amplification, about 100-450 ng of tissue mRNA or PBMC total RNA was used as input. After bead purification, a secondary multiplex PCR added Illumina adapters, and libraries were gel-purified between 200 and 400 bp. Internal 6-nucleotide barcodes were carried by the libraries and were used for demultiplexing. The libraries were sequenced on an Illumina MiSeq using 2x220 or 2x250 nucleotide paired-end reads. Processing in the source paper ran as follows. Paired reads were merged using FLASH 1.2.11 and were aligned to the GRCh37 human genome using BWA-MEM, after which TRA and TRB reads were extracted. An IMGT-derived reference of cassette sequences and CDR3 motifs, with pseudogenes included, was used for V and J assignment. Three-frame translation of reads was performed, and productive CDR3s were defined as those with a C...FGXG motif and no stop codons. Unique combinations of V-J cassette pair and CDR3 amino acid sequence were defined as clonotypes. Filtering of reads was based on Hamming distance, with the threshold set by the sequence error rate of each sample in mapped regions. TCRdb reworked the public reads: Q25 trimming with fastp, MiXCR clone assembly, productive beta chains retained. Each CDR3 protein gets just one entry, which takes the most common genes and DNA from the rows behind it. The V and J calls, along with clone size, are taken from TCRdb and not from the paper's own processing. The sample data list fewer than 500,000 distinct CDR3 sequences, and 35% to 45% of these were observed just once. Jointly, the top ten make up around 13% of the sample.

Immediately after resection, surgical brain or tumor specimens were cryofrozen in liquid nitrogen, and peripheral blood cells were collected at the same time. This sequence originates from a human donor with low-grade glioma or glioblastoma, undergoing nonglioma brain surgery, or in good health (not recorded which). Sequenced material: glioma tissue, nonneoplastic brain tissue, or PBMCs (not recorded which).

The DNA sequence is given as TGCGCCAGCAGCCCGGATCGGGGCAACAATCAGCCCCAGCATTTT. Its translation reads: CASSPDRGNNQPQHF. The sequence joins TRBV5-1 to TRBJ1-5; the D gene is possibly TRBD1, with 5 bases matching. The V and J ends are trimmed by 4 bases and 3 bases, leaving 14 bases between them. The CDR3 contains 15 residues, cysteine and phenylalanine counted. Only the CDR3 region is kept as DNA, spanning 45 bases read in frame from base 1. CDR1 and CDR2 are drawn from the germline V gene: SGHRS, YFSETQ.